A single TCR beta chain is shown here with its context. This sample is part of a study of control samples from healthy donors and cancer patients. CDR3 length equals 17 residues. The germline V and J ends were trimmed by 1 base and 1 base, with 14 bases remaining between them. The germline CDR1 and CDR2 sequences are SGHVS and FQNEAQ. The method was immunoSEQ multiplex PCR; TCRdb's version includes in-frame clones alone and lacks a portion of them. The sample has about 79,000 clones; approximately 94% are singletons. The chain is built from TRBV7-8 and TRBJ1-5; D ambiguous. Source material: PBMCs. This TCR came from a woman aged 40-49 years with lung cancer. CDR3 residues: CASSLELADSSNQPQHF. DNA for the CDR3: TGTGCCAGCAGCTTAGAATTGGCAGACTCAAGCAATCAGCCCCAGCATTTT.